This TCR beta chain was captured in a study of T cells in Graves' hyperthyroidism and ophthalmopathy (dated by TCRdb to between 2019 and 2020). Some background on the complete study: To identify TCR V-J signatures that set the groups apart, the researchers used a discovery cohort of approximately 98 patients, made up of 40 to 45 with Graves' ophthalmopathy and about 59 with stable Graves' hyperthyroidism. Whether ophthalmopathy could be predicted prospectively was tested in an independent validation cohort made up of 18 to 20 hyperthyroidism patients plus 17 patients who later progressed to ophthalmopathy. The 95 to 100 discovery patients were randomly divided into training and test sets at a 7:3 ratio. The study also compared thyroid tissue and blood T-cell repertoires from more than five Graves' hyperthyroidism patients. After blood sampling, hyperthyroidism patients were treated with methimazole at a starting dose of 30 mg daily, and ophthalmopathy patients were treated with high-dose intravenous methylprednisolone. The paper describes TCR Vbeta CDR3 sequencing of about 140 peripheral blood samples, made up of 43 ophthalmopathy patients, roughly 75 hyperthyroidism patients and 17 progressor patients. General study outcomes and caveats: In cross-validation, a model built on a 13 V-J signature told ophthalmopathy apart from stable hyperthyroidism with approximately 91% sensitivity and approximately 81% specificity, and in testing the same model reached 80%/75%. Most expanded thyroid clonotypes (frequency above 0.001) were also detected in blood, suggesting blood repertoires may reflect thyroid immune responses. Sample size was not statistically predetermined, and blinding of investigators to group allocation was not performed. In validation, the model predicted progression to ophthalmopathy with approximately 69% sensitivity and approximately 78% specificity, a median of roughly seven months before onset.

A few counts support this clonotype. Its antigen target is currently unknown. One end of the junction is discordant with germline, which a read error may explain. The TCR beta CDR3 regions were amplified from the RNA transcripts. The first round of RT-PCR for the TCR CDR3 was performed with the HTBI primer set and the Qiagen OneStep RT-PCR kit. Libraries were constructed in a second round of multiplex PCR, after which size selection and purification were carried out. Paired-end sequencing of the libraries was performed with 100 bp reads on an Illumina HiSeq2000. As for the authors' bioinformatics: SOAPnuke was used to process the raw data, throwing out any read that contained adapters or uncalled bases, had a mean Phred below 15, or lacked an exact constant-primer or identifier match. COPE v1.2.5 was used to merge the high-quality paired reads, and each unique nucleotide sequence was defined as a clonotype. Clonotypes were aligned to IMGT TRBV, TRBD and TRBJ reference segments using MiTCR v1.1. The analysis included only V-J combinations with a frequency above 0.0001, which together covered approximately 99% of the repertoires. A TCS score was defined as the ratio of F50 (clonal expansion) to E x V (chaos), with BLOSUM62-based TCRdist applied between CDR3 peptides within each V-J. Welch's t-statistics and random forest reduced 500 to 550 V-J features to under 15, which were used in a naive Bayes classifier (R e1071). TCRdb reworked the public reads: Q25 trimming with fastp, MiXCR clone assembly, productive beta chains retained. Rows with a matching CDR3 protein are joined into one entry that keeps the most common DNA and genes. The V and J calls follow TCRdb's processing rather than the paper's. Within this sample are about 560,000 distinct CDR3 sequences, with around 45% of them counted one time only. Of the sample, roughly 8.2% falls within the top ten clones.

Graves' hyperthyroidism was defined as stable when no progression to ophthalmopathy occurred over 18 months of follow-up. The hyperthyroidism patients were between 18 and 65 years old and newly diagnosed, with a disease duration of less than 2 months. The study excluded patients with uncontrolled infections, other autoimmune diseases, pregnancy or lactation. Diagnoses relied on clinical symptoms, serum thyroxine and TRAb, thyroid ultrasound and orbital computed tomography. Total RNA was extracted with Trizol reagent, and quality was checked on an Agilent 2100 Bioanalyzer. The CDR3 runs 14 amino acids, cysteine and phenylalanine included. Only the CDR3 region is kept as DNA, spanning 42 bases read in frame from base 1. CDR1 and CDR2 were assigned from the germline V gene as KGHDR and SFDVKD.

The sequence came from a woman aged 18 to 35 with Graves' hyperthyroidism. Donor details come from another sample of the same person, matched by shared clones. Material for sequencing was peripheral blood or thyroid tissue (not recorded which). The V and J segments used are TRBV24-1 and TRBJ1-5, and TRBD1 may be the D gene, going by 6 matching bases. The CDR3 protein sequence reads: CASSDRLRNQPQHF. In nucleotides, the sequence is TGTGCCAGCAGTGACAGGCTGAGAAATCAGCCCCAGCATTTT.